This T cell receptor (beta chain) was observed in a study of blood T cell repertoires in COVID-19. Per germline, CDR1 SEHNR and CDR2 FQNEAQ (reference sequence). The ends lost 5 bases at V and 0 bases at J; junction bases unmatched: 3. This CDR3 spans 17 amino acids. Generated by immunoSEQ multiplex PCR, the TCRdb table keeps only in-frame clones and is missing some. The sample lists over 250,000 clones, around 80% occurring once. The source of this sequence is a man in his thirties or forties with acute COVID-19. The rearrangement joins TRBV7-9 to TRBJ2-6, with 11 bases that match TRBD2. Sequencing was carried out using PBMCs or T cells enriched from blood (not recorded which). The CDR3 DNA is TGTGCCAGCAGCCCGGGACTAGCGGTCTCTGGGGCCAACGTCCTGACTTTC. Protein: CASSPGLAVSGANVLTF. The full variable domain, completed using reference TRBV7-9 and TRBJ2-6, is DTGVSQNPRHKITKRGQNVTFRCDPISEHNRLYWYRQTLGQGPEFLTYFQNEAQLEKSRLLSDRFSAERPKGSFSTLEIQRTEQGDSAMYLCASSPGLAVSGANVLTFGAGSRLTVL.